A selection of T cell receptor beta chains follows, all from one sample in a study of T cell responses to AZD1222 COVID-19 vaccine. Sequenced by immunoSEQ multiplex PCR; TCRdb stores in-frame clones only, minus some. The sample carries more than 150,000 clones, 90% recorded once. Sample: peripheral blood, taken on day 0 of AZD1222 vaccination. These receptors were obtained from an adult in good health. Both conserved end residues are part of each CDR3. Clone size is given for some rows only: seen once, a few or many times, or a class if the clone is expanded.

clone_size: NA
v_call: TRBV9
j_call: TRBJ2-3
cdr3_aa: CASSVDSRWGTDTQYF

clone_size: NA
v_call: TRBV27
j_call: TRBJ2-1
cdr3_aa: CASRRAGASEQFF

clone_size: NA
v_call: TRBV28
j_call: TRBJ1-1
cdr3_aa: CASSLIGANTEAFF

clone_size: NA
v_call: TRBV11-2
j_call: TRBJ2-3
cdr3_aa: CASSLDRPTTDTQYF

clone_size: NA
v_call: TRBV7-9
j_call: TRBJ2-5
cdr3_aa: CASSLAEDPETQYF

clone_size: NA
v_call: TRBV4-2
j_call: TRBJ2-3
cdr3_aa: CASSQEIALVDTQYF

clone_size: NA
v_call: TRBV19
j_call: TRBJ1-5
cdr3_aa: CASTESGGSNQPQHF

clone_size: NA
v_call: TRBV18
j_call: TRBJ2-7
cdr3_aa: CASSPIQGESEQYF

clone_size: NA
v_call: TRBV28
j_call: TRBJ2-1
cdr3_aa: CASSPLRGFDNEQFF

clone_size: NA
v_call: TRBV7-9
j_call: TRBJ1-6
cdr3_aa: CASSLVGDSPLHF

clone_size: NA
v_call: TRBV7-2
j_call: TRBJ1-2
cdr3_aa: CASSLVTLGRPDYGYTF

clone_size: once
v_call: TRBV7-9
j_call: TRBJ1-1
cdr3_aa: CASSLPQGERTEAFF